The source of this T cell receptor (beta chain) is a study of blood T cell repertoires in COVID-19. Study summary: The United States, Italy and Spain supplied acute and convalescent COVID-19 samples. The cDNA or gDNA used as material had been derived from T cells, B-cell-depleted T cells, or PBMCs.

V was pared by 5 bases and J by 5 bases, with 6 bases between. From germline, CDR1 is LNHDA and CDR2 SQIVND (reference sequence). The CDR3 is made up of 11 amino acids. Per the original methods: Amplified reference gene primers provided the basis for estimating nucleated cell counts. Here immunoSEQ multiplex PCR was the method, and the copy in TCRdb shows in-frame clones only, minus some. The DNA was the basis for D and trimming; V, J and clone size are from that table. The sample includes roughly 110,000 clones, approximately 90% seen only once; the top ten take about 19%. The V and J genes are TRBV19 and TRBJ1-2; unclear D gene. This TCR was sampled from a human donor with acute or convalescent COVID-19. The donor label of this sample is uncertain. Sequencing was done on a sample of peripheral blood. The chain's CDR3 is CASSVQYGYTF. The CDR3, as DNA: TGTGCCAGTAGTGTACAGTATGGCTACACCTTC.